Detailed here is one TCR beta chain. The CDR3 is 15 amino acids. J was trimmed by 0 bases and V by 6 bases; bases with no gene match: 4. Germline CDR1 is LNHDA and CDR2 is SQIVND (reference sequence). The data derive from a study of OX40 agonist ivuxolimab in advanced cancers. Assay: immunoSEQ multiplex PCR; the TCRdb copy retains only in-frame clones and omits some. Among around 37,000 clones, around four fifths were seen once, and the ten largest hold less than 25%. This TCR came from an adult with an advanced solid tumor such as melanoma, head and neck, liver or kidney cancer. The source material was CD4+ or CD8+ T cells sorted from blood, sampled in a trial of the OX40 agonist ivuxolimab. This chain joins TRBV19 and TRBJ2-1; 8 bases match TRBD2. DNA of the CDR3: TGTGCCAGTAGCACGAGCGGGAGCTCCTACAATGAGCAGTTCTTC. This encodes CASSTSGSSYNEQFF. Complete variable domain (other parts from reference TRBV19 and TRBJ2-1): DGGITQSPKYLFRKEGQNVTLSCEQNLNHDAMYWYRQDPGQGLRLIYYSQIVNDFQKGDIAEGYSVSREKKESFPLTVTSAQKNPTAFYLCASSTSGSSYNEQFFGPGTRLTVL.